The 2 T cell receptor beta chains below all came from one sample that was sequenced in a study of OX40 agonist ivuxolimab in advanced cancers. Assay: immunoSEQ multiplex PCR; the TCRdb copy retains only in-frame clones and omits some. The table includes about 110,000 clones, about nine tenths detected once. This sample comprised CD4+ or CD8+ T cells sorted from blood, obtained in a trial of the OX40 agonist ivuxolimab. The origin of the receptors is an adult with an advanced solid tumor such as melanoma, head and neck, liver or kidney cancer.

This clone occurred a few times. J is TRBJ1-4 and V is TRBV5-6; the D is unclear. The germline CDR1 and CDR2 sequences are SGHDT and YYEEEE. V lost 4 bases, J lost 4 bases, and 17 bases lay in between. The CDR3 is 16 amino acids. CDR3 in amino acids: CASSIFLDLRNEKLFF. Here the CDR3 DNA reads TGTGCCAGCAGCATATTCTTGGACCTTCGTAATGAAAAACTGTTTTTT.

The chain is built from TRBV6-6 and TRBJ2-7; 9 bases fit TRBD1. CDR1 and CDR2 from the germline V gene are MNHNY and SVGAGI (reference sequence). V shed 6 bases and J 7 bases; nucleotides not matched to a gene: 13. The CDR3 totals 15 residues. The CDR3 DNA reads as TGTGCCAGCAGGGCCGAGACAGGGGGTTCGCGTGAGCAGTACTTC. Its translation is CASRAETGGSREQYF.